This T cell receptor beta chain was captured in a study of blood T cell repertoires in COVID-19. Study details: Sources were T cells, B-cell-depleted T cells, or PBMCs; the material itself was cDNA or gDNA.

V lost 4 bases, J lost 7 bases, and 10 bases stayed unmatched. CDR1 is SGHRS, CDR2 YFSETQ, per germline. The CDR3 extends over 17 amino acids. Authors' methods: It was from reference gene primer amplification that nucleated cell counts were estimated. Sequenced by immunoSEQ multiplex PCR; TCRdb stores in-frame clones only, minus some. V and J calls and clone size follow that table, whereas D and trimming were derived from the DNA. Of about 270,000 clones in the sample, about 85% were seen once. Sample: peripheral blood. The chain joins TRBV5-1 to TRBJ2-1, with 14 nucleotides matching TRBD2. The receptor's source is a human donor in a cohort sampled during active COVID-19. CDR3 in DNA: TGCGCCAGCAGCGGCCTACCCGGGACTAGCGGGGGAAATGAGCAGTTCTTC. Residues: CASSGLPGTSGGNEQFF.